This T cell receptor (beta chain) emerged from a study of naive and memory T cell subsets. Study results and caveats: A few larger clonotypes appeared in naive repertoires, especially CD8, possibly memory cells re-expressing CD45RA. In naive cells, over 85% of TCR sequences were seen only once.

Turning to this clonotype: Its target is not known.

Germline CDR1 reads DFQATT; CDR2 reads SNEGSKA (reference sequence). This CDR3 is 14 amino acids long. V was pared by 0 bases and J by 5 bases, with 10 bases between. An equimolar mix of two oligonucleotides served as the beta constant-region primer for TRBC1 and TRBC2. Ligated cDNA was amplified by four rounds of PCR with nested alpha and beta constant-region primers and SP2. TCRdb used MiXCR to reprocess the UMI-ligation and nested PCR reads, holding one entry per CDR3 protein. Among roughly 100,000 distinct CDR3 sequences listed, around 11% were seen once. V is TRBV20-1 and J is TRBJ1-4; unclear D gene. The TCR was taken from a human donor in good health. The sample consisted of naive CD4+ T cells from blood. CDR3 coding DNA: TGCAGTGCTAGAGATGCCAGGCTCAATGAAAAACTGTTTTTT. This translates into CSARDARLNEKLFF.